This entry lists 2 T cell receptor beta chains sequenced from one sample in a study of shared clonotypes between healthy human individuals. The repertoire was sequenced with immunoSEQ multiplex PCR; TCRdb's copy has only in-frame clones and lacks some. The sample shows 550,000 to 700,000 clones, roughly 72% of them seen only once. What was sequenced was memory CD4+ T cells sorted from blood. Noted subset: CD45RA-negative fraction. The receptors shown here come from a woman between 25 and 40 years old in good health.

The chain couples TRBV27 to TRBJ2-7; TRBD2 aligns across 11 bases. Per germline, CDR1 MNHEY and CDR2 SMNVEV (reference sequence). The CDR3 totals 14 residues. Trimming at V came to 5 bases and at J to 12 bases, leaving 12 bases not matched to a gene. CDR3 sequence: CASSQTSGSRVPYF. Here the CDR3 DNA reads TGTGCCAGCAGTCAAACTAGCGGGAGTAGGGTACCGTACTTC.

CDR3 bases: TGCGCCAGCAGCTTGGATTGGCAGGGGGATGGCTACACCTTC. Protein: CASSLDWQGDGYTF. V usage is TRBV5-1 and J usage is TRBJ1-2; 7 nucleotides match TRBD1. V trimming: 0 bases; J trimming: 6 bases; junction bases outside the gene matches: 5. The V gene's germline CDR1 is SGHRS and CDR2 YFSETQ. This CDR3 is 14 amino acids long.